This TCR beta chain was observed in a study of cytomegalovirus exposure and HLA in healthy donors. Findings of the study overall: Three chains tied to CMV proved CMV antigen-specific in vitro.

Note on this clone: Antigen: not known.

The germline V gene has CDR1 SEHNR and CDR2 FQNEAQ (reference sequence). The CDR3 totals 13 residues. Trimming left V 6 bases short and J 0 bases short, with 9 bases between. PCR employed 60 Vbeta and 13 Jbeta primers. Repertoires were generated with immunoSEQ multiplex PCR, while TCRdb's copy carries only in-frame clones and drops some. The data contain about 130,000 clones, over 75% of them seen just once; the ten biggest clones take up approximately 5.6%. The sequenced sample consisted of PBMCs. The chain carries TRBV7-9 and TRBJ2-7; possible D gene TRBD2, 5 bases. This sequence originates from a woman aged 40 to 50 in good health and CMV-seropositive. This chain's CDR3 is CASSSEGSYEQYF. In nucleotides, the CDR3 is TGTGCCAGCAGTTCCGAGGGCTCCTACGAGCAGTACTTC.